This TCR beta chain was found in a study of read filtering for tumor transcriptome and immune sequencing. Study at large: Patients were approximately 18 male and around 13 female, mean age roughly 70 years, range about 40 to 85.

This library used approximately 0.4 ug RNA and molecular barcoded adaptors spanning alpha/delta and beta/gamma chains. TCRdb processed the reads anew with MiXCR; each CDR3 protein has one entry. The sample shows about 48,000 distinct CDR3 sequences, roughly 18% of them seen only once. CDR1 and CDR2 (germline): SGHRS, YFSETQ. The CDR3 is made up of 14 amino acids. Trimming left V 4 bases short and J 2 bases short, with 12 bases between. As for this clonotype: A much more abundant neighbour one base away suggests this may be a read error.

The TCR sequence derives from a donor at least 40 years old with multiple myeloma. Sequencing was done on a sample of a population of CD138-negative cells sorted from bone marrow. The rearrangement links TRBV5-1 to TRBJ2-5; maybe TRBD2 (6 bases). CDR3 in DNA: TGCGCCAGCAGCAAGGACTACCCACAAGAGACCCAGTACTTC. Encoded protein: CASSKDYPQETQYF.